What follows is one T cell receptor beta chain and its context. The data are from a study of blood T cell repertoires in COVID-19. Study context: Whether acute or convalescent, the COVID-19 samples came from the United States, Italy and Spain.

Original analysis: Reference gene primer amplification in the assay estimated nucleated cell counts. The assay was immunoSEQ multiplex PCR, and TCRdb's table has in-frame clones only and misses some. V, J and clone size reflect that table, while D and trimming were determined from the DNA. The sample lists some 50,000 clones, 80% to 90% seen once, with about 3% in the top ten. Germline assignment: CDR1 SGHVS and CDR2 FQNEAQ. This CDR3 contains 16 residues. V was clipped by 5 bases and J by 5 bases; unmatched bases: 12. Sequences were obtained from peripheral blood. The chain joins TRBV7-8 to TRBJ1-5; the match to TRBD1 covers 7 bases. The sequence came from a human donor in a cohort sampled during active COVID-19. DNA of the CDR3: TGTGCCAGCAGCCTTAAGACAGGGTCTCACGATCAGCCCCAGCATTTT. Its protein product is CASSLKTGSHDQPQHF.